A selection of T cell receptor beta chains follows, all from one sample in a study of T cell repertoires in cytomegalovirus infection. One entry per CDR3 protein results from TCRdb running MiXCR on the reads. The sample gives about 490,000 distinct CDR3 sequences, 16% of which show up once; 20% to 30% is in the top ten. The material sequenced was CD8+ T cells from PBMCs. These receptors all stem from a human donor in good health (CMV status not recorded). Some clones in this sample may be carry-over from other donors' samples. Each CDR3 is given with its conserved first and last residue. Fields, in order: J gene, V gene, CDR3 protein.

TRBJ1-3 TRBV6-2/TRBV6-3 CASSYGGLDFTAGNTIYF
TRBJ2-7 TRBV5-1 CASALRGGSDEQYF
TRBJ2-2 TRBV7-9 CASRRPGATTGELFF
TRBJ2-3 TRBV11-3 CASSAGQGGSTDTQYF
TRBJ1-2 TRBV7-9 CASSLEQGWYGYTF
TRBJ2-2 TRBV2 CASSEGTVRSTGELFF
TRBJ1-2 TRBV18 CASSPLDRNGYTF
TRBJ1-1 TRBV27 CASSPGGGADTEAFF
TRBJ1-6 TRBV2 CASRGGPDLDSPLHF
TRBJ1-1 TRBV7-2 CASREWGANTEAFF
TRBJ2-7 TRBV6-1 CASSEASRGGYEQYF
TRBJ2-2 TRBV14 CASSHNHRGSGELFF
TRBJ2-2 TRBV7-8 CASIGPGTGELFF
TRBJ2-4 TRBV7-8 CASSLGGQTDIQYF
TRBJ1-2 TRBV6-1 CASSDPHGGQYNYGYTF
TRBJ2-7 TRBV5-1 CASSVGQGRYEQYF
TRBJ2-3 TRBV4-1 CASSQDRSTDTQYF
TRBJ1-2 TRBV12-3/TRBV12-4 CASSFGQGRYGYTF
TRBJ2-3 TRBV4-1 CASSQRLAGNTDTQYF
TRBJ2-7 TRBV3-1 CASSQSKDTSSYEQYF
TRBJ2-5 TRBV12-3/TRBV12-4 CASRDLWDSQETQYF
TRBJ2-2 TRBV11-3 CASSLDGGADGELFF
TRBJ1-1 TRBV5-5 CASSGPGTPNMVAFF
TRBJ1-2 TRBV18 CASSPGETGGPSGYTF
TRBJ2-7 TRBV7-6 CASSLRSGYTYEQYF
TRBJ1-1 TRBV28 CASSFPTNTEAFF
TRBJ2-7 TRBV27 CASSLTSGDLYEQYF
TRBJ2-5 TRBV30 CAWSLVDSSDQETQYF
TRBJ2-1 TRBV7-3 CASSLTPGLAGGPDNEQFF
TRBJ1-1 TRBV9 CASSVEGDPTGLDTEAFF
TRBJ1-2 TRBV9 CASGPYGYTF
TRBJ1-5 TRBV27 CASSRRTGNQPQHF
TRBJ1-1 TRBV13 CASSYPRGGMNTEAFF
TRBJ2-7 TRBV19 CASKPAGGWYEQYF
TRBJ1-2 TRBV6-5 CASSHRDRIIYGYTF
TRBJ2-5 TRBV11-2 CASSTILDRGETQYF
TRBJ1-5 TRBV27 CASSLTGRQPQHF
TRBJ1-6 TRBV6-5 CASSYSRQGGGSRSPLHF
TRBJ2-3 TRBV12-3/TRBV12-4 CASNASPPGQGDTQYF
TRBJ2-7 TRBV5-6 CASSRGLVGEQYF
TRBJ2-7 TRBV4-2 CASSQVARGLYPYEQYF
TRBJ2-1 TRBV5-1 CASSPRASGAYYNEQFF
TRBJ1-4 TRBV7-6 CASSSLGGEKLFF
TRBJ2-1 TRBV6-5 CASSYSLDREAYNEQFF
TRBJ1-2 TRBV28 CASSTGTDHWGYTF
TRBJ1-5 TRBV6-1 CASSEAVGTLAQPQHF
TRBJ2-3 TRBV27 CASSLSGGRAPDTQYF
TRBJ1-1 TRBV6-5 CASSPGRDNEAFF
TRBJ2-5 TRBV28 CASKEEPTTQETQYF
TRBJ1-2 TRBV4-1 CASRQVQTGNGYTF
TRBJ1-2 TRBV28 CASSPPPVYGYTF
TRBJ2-3 TRBV4-2 CASSQRTGISTDSQYF
TRBJ2-3 TRBV6-1 CASSEDVGLAGVMDTQYF
TRBJ1-1 TRBV7-6 CASSFTDTEAFF
TRBJ2-7 TRBV28 CASHPGQGPYEQYF